This T cell receptor (beta chain) is drawn from a study of blood T cell repertoires in COVID-19. Study background: The analysed material was cDNA or gDNA that came from T cells, B-cell-depleted T cells, or PBMCs.

Membership in each cohort depended on participant-reported clinical history. Germline CDR1 and CDR2: LNHNV and YYDKDF (reference sequence). Between the trimmed V and J ends, which lost 1 base and 3 bases, there was a span of 10 bases. CDR3 size: 14 residues. In the authors' methods: Reference gene primer amplification gave nucleated cell count estimates. Method: immunoSEQ multiplex PCR; TCRdb's copy keeps in-frame clones and lacks some. Clone size and the V and J calls come from that table; the DNA yielded D and trimming. The data hold about 220,000 clones, with 70% to 85% observed a single time. The origin of this receptor is a man in his forties who had recovered from COVID-19. Sequenced sample: PBMCs or T cells enriched from blood (not recorded which). The chain employs TRBV15 and TRBJ2-7; D perhaps matches TRBD2 (5 bases). The CDR3 loop reads CATSRVVGDYEQYF. The CDR3 DNA follows: TGTGCCACCAGCAGAGTGGTGGGAGACTACGAGCAGTACTTC.